The rows below give T cell receptor beta chains drawn from one sample of a study of blood T cell repertoires in COVID-19. Produced via immunoSEQ multiplex PCR; TCRdb's table is partial and in-frame only. In the table there are 200,000 to 250,000 clones, around 83% of which are singletons. Sequencing used peripheral blood. The receptors come from a woman aged 50 to 60 with COVID-19, enrolled during active disease. Each CDR3 is given with its conserved first and last residue. Each record gives: V gene, CDR3 length, J gene, CDR3 protein.

>TRBV18|15|TRBJ2-7
CASSPRRAGPYEQYF
>TRBV12-5|14|TRBJ1-6
CASGLEAGGSPLHF
>TRBV7-2|14|TRBJ1-2
CASSLGWDTRGYTF
>TRBV30|12|TRBJ2-7
CAWSPTSYEQYF
>TRBV3-1/TRBV3-2|16|TRBJ2-3
CASSIRRGGASDTQYF
>TRBV7-2|15|TRBJ2-1
CASSFRTGAYNEQFF
>TRBV14|14|TRBJ1-2
CASSQDRGSRGYTF
>TRBV18|15|TRBJ2-2
CASSPQGTNTGELFF
>TRBV5-1|17|TRBJ2-2
CASPGLAGGPGTGELFF
>TRBV19|16|TRBJ1-1
CASSIFSPWGEAEAFF
>TRBV6-6|16|TRBJ2-3
CASTVTSGASTDTQYF
>TRBV19|11|TRBJ1-1
CASSIGAEAFF
>TRBV5-5|15|TRBJ1-4
CASSPGTGGNEKLFF
>TRBV5-4|15|TRBJ1-2
CASSLASGQLYGYTF
>TRBV2|12|TRBJ1-2
CASSRLGGRETF
>TRBV19|13|TRBJ2-3
CASSMARPDTQYF
>TRBV5-6|13|TRBJ2-1
CASSSLGAAVKFF
>TRBV5-8|14|TRBJ1-1
CASSLRGGRTEAFF
>TRBV6-6|14|TRBJ1-2
CASSPGGANYGYTF
>TRBV10-1|15|TRBJ1-4
CASSSGTGVFGKLFF
>TRBV5-1|16|TRBJ2-3
CASSPDYRDRRGTQYF
>TRBV14|14|TRBJ1-1
CASSPRNAGTEAFF
>TRBV19|17|TRBJ1-2
CASSPPIRVRANYGYTF
>TRBV19|16|TRBJ1-5
CASSLLTGDSNQPQHF
>TRBV6-5|15|TRBJ2-3
CASRLASGVTDTQYF
>TRBV30|15|TRBJ1-2
CAWSRRATTIYGYTF
>TRBV28|13|TRBJ2-7
CASSLRTRGEQYF
>TRBV6-1|15|TRBJ2-1
CASSEGGLDGDEQFF
>TRBV7-9|15|TRBJ1-5
CASSFGQATGEPQHF
>TRBV12-3/TRBV12-4|13|TRBJ1-2
CASSLGALYGYTF
>TRBV10-2|16|TRBJ2-2
CASRPTGTNFPGELFF
>TRBV2|14|TRBJ2-3
CASSAGLSTDTQYF